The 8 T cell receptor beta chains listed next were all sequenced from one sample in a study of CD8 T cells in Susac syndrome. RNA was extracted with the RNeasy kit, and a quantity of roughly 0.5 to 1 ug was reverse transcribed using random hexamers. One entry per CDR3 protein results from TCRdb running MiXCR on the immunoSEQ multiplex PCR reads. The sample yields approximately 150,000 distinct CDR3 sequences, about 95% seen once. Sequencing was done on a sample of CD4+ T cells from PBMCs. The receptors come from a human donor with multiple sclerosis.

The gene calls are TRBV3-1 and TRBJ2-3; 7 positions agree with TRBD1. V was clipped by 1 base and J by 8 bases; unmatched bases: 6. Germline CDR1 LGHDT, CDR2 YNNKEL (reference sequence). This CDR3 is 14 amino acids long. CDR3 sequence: CASSQVQGSGTQYF. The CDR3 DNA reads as TGTGCCAGCAGCCAAGTACAGGGGTCGGGTACGCAGTATTTT.

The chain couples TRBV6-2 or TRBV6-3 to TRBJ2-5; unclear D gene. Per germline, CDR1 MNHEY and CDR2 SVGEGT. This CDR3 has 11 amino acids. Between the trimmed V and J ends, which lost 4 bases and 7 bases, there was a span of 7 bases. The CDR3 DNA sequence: TGTGCCAGCAGTTCGATCGTGACCCAGTACTTC. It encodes CASSSIVTQYF.

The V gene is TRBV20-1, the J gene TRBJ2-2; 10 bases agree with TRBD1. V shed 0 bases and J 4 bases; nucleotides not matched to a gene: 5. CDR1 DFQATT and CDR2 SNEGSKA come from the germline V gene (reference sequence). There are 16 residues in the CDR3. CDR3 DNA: TGCAGTGCTAGAGATCGGGACAGGGGTTTCACCGGGGAGCTGTTTTTT. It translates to CSARDRDRGFTGELFF.

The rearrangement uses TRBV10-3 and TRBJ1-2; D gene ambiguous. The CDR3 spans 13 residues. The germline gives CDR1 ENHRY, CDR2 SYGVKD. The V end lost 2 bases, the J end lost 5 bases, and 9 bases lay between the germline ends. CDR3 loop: CAISELDLYGYTF. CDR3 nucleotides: TGTGCCATCAGTGAGCTTGATCTTTATGGCTACACCTTC.

The CDR3 DNA reads TGCAGCGTTTGGGACAGGGGGGCCACTGAAGCTTTCTTT. Its translation: CSVWDRGATEAFF. The J gene is TRBJ1-1, the V gene TRBV29-1, with TRBD1 matching over 11 bases. The junction had 3 bases not matched to a gene; V was cut back by 5 bases and J by 4 bases. The germline CDR1 and CDR2 sequences are SQVTM and ANQGSEA. The CDR3 has 13 residues.

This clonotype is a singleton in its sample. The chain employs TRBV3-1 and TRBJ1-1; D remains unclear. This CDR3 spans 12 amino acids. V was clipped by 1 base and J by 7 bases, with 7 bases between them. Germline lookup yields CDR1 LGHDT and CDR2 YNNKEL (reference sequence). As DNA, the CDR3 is TGTGCCAGCAGCCAAGTTGATAGTGAAGCTTTCTTT. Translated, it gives CASSQVDSEAFF.

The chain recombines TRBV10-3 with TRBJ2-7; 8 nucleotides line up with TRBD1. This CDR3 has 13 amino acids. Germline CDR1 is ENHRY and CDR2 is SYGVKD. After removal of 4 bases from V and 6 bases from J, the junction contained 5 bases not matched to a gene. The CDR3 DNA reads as TGTGCCATCAGTGCCGGACAGGGTAGCGAGCAGTACTTC. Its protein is CAISAGQGSEQYF.

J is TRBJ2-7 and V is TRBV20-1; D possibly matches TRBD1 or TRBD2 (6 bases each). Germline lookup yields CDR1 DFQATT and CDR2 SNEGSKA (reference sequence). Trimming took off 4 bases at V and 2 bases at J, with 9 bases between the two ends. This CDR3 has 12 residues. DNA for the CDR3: TGCAGTGCTATAGGGGGGACCTACGAGCAGTACTTC. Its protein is CSAIGGTYEQYF.